This T cell receptor (beta chain) originates from a study of technical replicates of blood from a handful of donors. This CDR3 spans 15 amino acids. The germline V and J ends were trimmed by 6 bases and 10 bases, with 19 bases remaining between them. Germline CDR1 and CDR2: SGHVS and FQNEAQ. Clones were sequenced by immunoSEQ multiplex PCR, and TCRdb holds only the in-frame ones, with some missing. The table records 40,000 to 60,000 clones, approximately 90% of them present only once. The specimen was PBMCs. This chain links TRBV7-8 with TRBJ1-6, with D perhaps matching TRBD1 (6 bases). The receptor's source is a human donor in good health. Some clones in this sample may be carry-over from other donors' samples. The CDR3 DNA reads as TGTGCCAGCAGACTGGGGGACAATCGGGAATCACCCCTCCACTTT. Amino acid sequence: CASRLGDNRESPLHF. The whole variable domain, filled in from reference TRBV7-8 and TRBJ1-6, reads GAGVSQSPRYKVAKRGQDVALRCDPISGHVSLFWYQQALGQGPEFLTYFQNEAQLDKSGLPSDRFFAERPEGSVSTLKIQRTQQEDSAVYLCASRLGDNRESPLHFGNGTRLTVT.